A selection of T cell receptor beta chains follows, all from one sample in a study of radiation and T cells in renal cell carcinoma. Assay used: immunoSEQ multiplex PCR; TCRdb lists only in-frame clones, some missing. The sample lists tens of thousands of clones; 70% to 80% were seen once. This sample comprised blood, obtained from a patient whose treatment included radiotherapy and nephrectomy. The receptors derive from a man between 60 and 70 years old with renal cell carcinoma. Both conserved end residues are part of each CDR3. The D gene is left open where the match is weak. Clone size is stated in some rows and not others, as once, few, many or a class when expanded.

d_call | clone_size | j_call | v_call | cdr3_nt | cdr3_aa
NA | NA | TRBJ1-1 | TRBV11-3 | TGTGCCAGCAGCTTAGATGGTTCAGGTGAAGCTTTCTTT | CASSLDGSGEAFF
TRBD1 | few | TRBJ2-7 | TRBV6-1 | TGTGCCAGCAGTGAGAGGACAGGGGTGGCCTACGAGCAGTACTTC | CASSERTGVAYEQYF
TRBD1 | NA | TRBJ2-7 | TRBV4-3 | TGCGCCAGCAGCCAAGGCCGACAGGGGGCTAACGAGCAGTACTTC | CASSQGRQGANEQYF
TRBD1 | once | TRBJ1-4 | TRBV30 | TGTGCCTGGAGTGTCGGGACAGGGCAGGAAAAACTGTTTTTT | CAWSVGTGQEKLFF
TRBD2 | once | TRBJ2-1 | TRBV5-1 | TGCGCCAGCAGCTTAGGGACTAGCAGAAACAATGAGCAGTTCTTC | CASSLGTSRNNEQFF
NA | NA | TRBJ2-7 | TRBV30 | TGTGCCTGGAGTCGTAACCCGGACGAGCAGTACTTC | CAWSRNPDEQYF
NA | NA | TRBJ1-1 | TRBV23-1 | TGCGCCAGCAGTCAATCCGGAACAAATATAACCAGGCCCATGAACACTGAAGCTTTCTTT | CASSQSGTNITRPMNTEAFF
NA | once | TRBJ2-2 | TRBV9 | TGTGCCAGCAGCGCGGACACCGGGGAGCTGTTTTTT | CASSADTGELFF
NA | few | TRBJ2-3 | TRBV6-1 | TGTGCCAGCAGTGACAGCCAAACAGATACGCAGTATTTT | CASSDSQTDTQYF
NA | NA | TRBJ2-7 | TRBV7-9 | TGTGCCAGCAGCTCCGGAAGCCCGGGGACTCTCGGCTACGAGCAGTACTTC | CASSSGSPGTLGYEQYF
NA | NA | TRBJ1-2 | TRBV18 | TGTGCCAGCTCTCCGACCCAGGAGGGGTATGGCTACACCTTC | CASSPTQEGYGYTF
NA | NA | TRBJ2-7 | TRBV12-5 | TGTGCTAGTGGTTTGACGATCGGCTACGAGCAGTACTTC | CASGLTIGYEQYF
NA | NA | TRBJ2-2 | TRBV6-1 | TGTGCCTTATCGGGACGAAGGGGAACCGGGGAGCTGTTTTTT | CALSGRRGTGELFF
NA | NA | TRBJ2-5 | TRBV5-1 | TGCGCCAGCAGCTTGGAAGTCAGACAAGAGACCCAGTACTTC | CASSLEVRQETQYF
NA | NA | TRBJ1-2 | TRBV20-1 | TGCAGTGTATCTGAGCACTATGGCTACACCTTC | CSVSEHYGYTF
NA | NA | TRBJ2-1 | TRBV4-3 | TGCGCCAGCAGCCAAGATCAGGCCAGCTACAATGAGCAGTTCTTC | CASSQDQASYNEQFF
TRBD1 | NA | TRBJ1-2 | TRBV29-1 | TGCAGCGTTGCACAGGGGGCTAGGAGAGGCTACACCTTC | CSVAQGARRGYTF
NA | NA | TRBJ2-2 | TRBV19 | TGTGCCAGTAGTATGAGGACTGCGACCGGGGAGCTGTTTTTT | CASSMRTATGELFF
TRBD2 | once | TRBJ2-1 | TRBV11-3 | TGTGCCAGCAGATTCTCTGAGCGGGAGTTTTACAATGAGCAGTTCTTC | CASRFSEREFYNEQFF
TRBD2 | NA | TRBJ2-3 | TRBV6-5 | TGTGCCAGCAGTTACTATAGCGGGAGGGCAGATACGCAGTATTTT | CASSYYSGRADTQYF
TRBD1 | NA | TRBJ1-2 | TRBV18 | TGTGCCAGCTCACCACAAGGGACAGGGGTCGGCTACACCTTC | CASSPQGTGVGYTF
TRBD1 | NA | TRBJ2-7 | TRBV29-1 | TGCAGCGTTGGGACAGGGGCGGCCTACGAGCAGTACTTC | CSVGTGAAYEQYF
TRBD2 | NA | TRBJ2-7 | TRBV5-4 | TGTGCCAGCAGCTCGGCCCTCGGACTAGCGGGGGATTCCTACGAGCAGTACTTC | CASSSALGLAGDSYEQYF
NA | NA | TRBJ2-5 | TRBV5-1 | TGCGCCAGCGTACACGGGAACCAAGAGACCCAGTACTTC | CASVHGNQETQYF